The clone carrying this T cell receptor (beta chain) was counted at least ten times. Its specificity is not known. This sample is part of a study of T cells in Graves' hyperthyroidism and ophthalmopathy. Study-level points and caveats: Stable hyperthyroidism was told apart from ophthalmopathy by a model built on 13 V-J features.

The germline CDR1 and CDR2 sequences are SNHLY and FYNNEI. Trimming cost V 1 base and J 6 bases, with 4 bases left between them. This CDR3 spans 12 amino acids. Stable hyperthyroidism: no ophthalmopathy progression over 18 months of follow-up. Criteria for exclusion of patients were uncontrolled infection, other autoimmune disease, pregnancy or lactation. Amplified regions were TCR beta CDR3 sequences from RNA transcripts. With the HTBI primer set, the TCR CDR3 went through a first round of RT-PCR. TCRdb analysed the multiplex PCR reads with MiXCR anew, one entry per CDR3 protein. Counted here are around 450,000 distinct CDR3 sequences, roughly an eighth occurring once; the ten biggest clones make up around 5.3%.

This chain uses TRBV2 with TRBJ2-1, with unresolved D. Material for sequencing was blood. The sequence derives from a woman between 18 and 29 years old with Graves' hyperthyroidism. The CDR3 region has the DNA TGTGCCAGCAGTGAAGGGGCCAATGAGCAGTTCTTC. As protein: CASSEGANEQFF.